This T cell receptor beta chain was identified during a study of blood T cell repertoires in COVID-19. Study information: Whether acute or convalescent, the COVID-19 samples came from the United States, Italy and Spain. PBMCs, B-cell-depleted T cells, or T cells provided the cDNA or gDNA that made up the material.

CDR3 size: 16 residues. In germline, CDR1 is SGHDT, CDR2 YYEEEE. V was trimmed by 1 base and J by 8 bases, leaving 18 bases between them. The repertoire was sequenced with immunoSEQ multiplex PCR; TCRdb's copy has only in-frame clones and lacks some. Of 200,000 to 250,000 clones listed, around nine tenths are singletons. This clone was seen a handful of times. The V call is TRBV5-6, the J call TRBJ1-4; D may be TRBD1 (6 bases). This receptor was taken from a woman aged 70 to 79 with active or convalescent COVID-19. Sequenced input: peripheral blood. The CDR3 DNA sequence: TGTGCCAGCAGCTTGAGGCGGAGGCAGGGGTGGGAAAAACTGTTTTTT. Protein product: CASSLRRRQGWEKLFF.